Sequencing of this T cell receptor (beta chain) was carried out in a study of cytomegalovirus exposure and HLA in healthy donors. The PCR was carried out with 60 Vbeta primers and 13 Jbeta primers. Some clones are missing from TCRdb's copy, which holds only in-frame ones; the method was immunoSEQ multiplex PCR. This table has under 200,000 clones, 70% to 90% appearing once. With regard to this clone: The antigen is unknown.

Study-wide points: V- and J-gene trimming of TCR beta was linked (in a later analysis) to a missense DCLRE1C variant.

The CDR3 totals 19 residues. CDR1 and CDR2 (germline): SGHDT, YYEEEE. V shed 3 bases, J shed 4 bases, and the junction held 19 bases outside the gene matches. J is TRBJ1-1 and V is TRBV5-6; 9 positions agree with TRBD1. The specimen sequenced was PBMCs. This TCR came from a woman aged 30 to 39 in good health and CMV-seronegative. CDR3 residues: CASSSSFTGGEALGTEAFF. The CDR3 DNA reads TGTGCCAGCAGCTCGTCATTCACAGGGGGCGAAGCTTTGGGCACTGAAGCTTTCTTT. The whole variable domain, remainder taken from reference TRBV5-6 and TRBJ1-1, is DAGVTQSPTHLIKTRGQQVTLRCSPKSGHDTVSWYQQALGQGPQFIFQYYEEEERQRGNFPDRFSGHQFPNYSSELNVNALLLGDSALYLCASSSSFTGGEALGTEAFFGQGTRLTVV.